Listed below are T cell receptor beta chains from one sample, sequenced in a study of cytomegalovirus exposure and HLA in healthy donors. Clones were sequenced by immunoSEQ multiplex PCR, and TCRdb holds only the in-frame ones, with some missing. The table includes 180,000 or so clones, about 77% detected once. Sequenced material: PBMCs. These receptors were collected from a woman in her twenties or thirties in good health and CMV-seropositive. Both conserved end residues are part of each CDR3. Each record gives: D gene, clone size, J gene, V gene, CDR3 DNA, CDR3 protein. The D gene is left open where the match is weak. Clone size, where shown, is once, few, many, or a class for clones that have expanded.

d_call: TRBD1
clone_size: few
j_call: TRBJ2-7
v_call: TRBV5-4
cdr3_nt: TGTGCCAGCAGCCCTGGACAGGACCTCTCCTACGAGCAGTACTTC
cdr3_aa: CASSPGQDLSYEQYF

d_call: -
clone_size: -
j_call: TRBJ2-4
v_call: TRBV2
cdr3_nt: TGTGCCAGCAGTGAAAGGGACAATGCCAAAAACATTCAGTACTTC
cdr3_aa: CASSERDNAKNIQYF

d_call: TRBD2
clone_size: -
j_call: TRBJ2-5
v_call: TRBV28
cdr3_nt: TGTGCCAGCAGTTTAGTAGCGGGGGGGTTCCAAGAGACCCAGTACTTC
cdr3_aa: CASSLVAGGFQETQYF

d_call: -
clone_size: -
j_call: TRBJ2-7
v_call: TRBV6-5
cdr3_nt: TGTGCCAGCAGGCGACACGTTTACGAGCAGTACTTC
cdr3_aa: CASRRHVYEQYF

d_call: TRBD1
clone_size: -
j_call: TRBJ1-6
v_call: TRBV28
cdr3_nt: TGTGCCAGCAGCCGGGACAGGGACCCCTATAATTCACCCCTCCACTTT
cdr3_aa: CASSRDRDPYNSPLHF

d_call: -
clone_size: -
j_call: TRBJ1-1
v_call: TRBV7-9
cdr3_nt: TGTGCCAGCAGCCCAACCACGGTCGGGAACACTGAAGCTTTCTTT
cdr3_aa: CASSPTTVGNTEAFF

d_call: -
clone_size: -
j_call: TRBJ2-2
v_call: TRBV10-2
cdr3_nt: TGCGCCAGCAGTGAGAGGGCGGCGGGCATGACCGGGGAGCTGTTTTTT
cdr3_aa: CASSERAAGMTGELFF

d_call: -
clone_size: few
j_call: TRBJ2-7
v_call: TRBV28
cdr3_nt: TGTGCCAGCAGCCCCCTCGGCGGGCTGAGGGACGAGCAGTACTTC
cdr3_aa: CASSPLGGLRDEQYF

d_call: TRBD1
clone_size: -
j_call: TRBJ2-7
v_call: TRBV27
cdr3_nt: TGTGCCAGCAGTTTCCTACGTCCCCAGGGGGTCTCCTACGAGCAGTACTTC
cdr3_aa: CASSFLRPQGVSYEQYF

d_call: TRBD1
clone_size: -
j_call: TRBJ2-3
v_call: TRBV27
cdr3_nt: TGTGCCAGCAAGATAGGGACAGGGACACATACGCAGTATTTT
cdr3_aa: CASKIGTGTHTQYF

d_call: TRBD1
clone_size: -
j_call: TRBJ1-6
v_call: TRBV25-1
cdr3_nt: TGTGCCAGCAGACACCGGGACAGCCGCTCACCCCTCCACTTT
cdr3_aa: CASRHRDSRSPLHF

d_call: TRBD2
clone_size: -
j_call: TRBJ2-2
v_call: TRBV2
cdr3_nt: TGTGCCAGCACTCCGGGACTAGCGGGGGGGCAGACCGGGGAGCTGTTTTTT
cdr3_aa: CASTPGLAGGQTGELFF

d_call: -
clone_size: once
j_call: TRBJ2-7
v_call: TRBV4-2
cdr3_nt: TGTGCCAGCAGCCAACCCGGGGAAAACTCCTACGAGCAGTACTTC
cdr3_aa: CASSQPGENSYEQYF

d_call: TRBD1
clone_size: once
j_call: TRBJ2-5
v_call: TRBV7-8
cdr3_nt: TGTGCCAGCAGCACCTACAGGGGGCAGGAGACCCAGTACTTC
cdr3_aa: CASSTYRGQETQYF

d_call: TRBD2
clone_size: -
j_call: TRBJ2-5
v_call: TRBV28
cdr3_nt: TGTGCCAGCAGTCCCCCCGCTAGCGGGGGGCCTCAAGAGACCCAGTACTTC
cdr3_aa: CASSPPASGGPQETQYF

d_call: TRBD1
clone_size: -
j_call: TRBJ1-6
v_call: TRBV4-3
cdr3_nt: TGCGCCAGCAGCCAAACCCAGGGGGCCCCCCTCCACTTT
cdr3_aa: CASSQTQGAPLHF

d_call: TRBD2
clone_size: few
j_call: TRBJ2-1
v_call: TRBV7-9
cdr3_nt: TGTGCCAGCAGCCCCGTACTAGCGGCTTACAATGAGCAGTTCTTC
cdr3_aa: CASSPVLAAYNEQFF

d_call: -
clone_size: once
j_call: TRBJ1-5
v_call: TRBV19
cdr3_nt: TGTGCCAGTAGTCCCCGACTCGCGAGTGGGAATCAGCCCCAGCATTTT
cdr3_aa: CASSPRLASGNQPQHF

d_call: TRBD1
clone_size: -
j_call: TRBJ2-6
v_call: TRBV5-8
cdr3_nt: TGTGCCACTCCACCGGGACAGGGCGTTATTTTCTCTGGGGCCAACGTCCTGACTTTC
cdr3_aa: CATPPGQGVIFSGANVLTF

d_call: -
clone_size: -
j_call: TRBJ2-1
v_call: TRBV6-1
cdr3_nt: TGTGCCAGCGTTCCGGAACAGGGCGTTTACAATGAGCAGTTCTTC
cdr3_aa: CASVPEQGVYNEQFF

d_call: TRBD2
clone_size: few
j_call: TRBJ2-1
v_call: TRBV7-2
cdr3_nt: TGTGCCAGTTCACCGGGACTAGCATACAATGAGCAGTTCTTC
cdr3_aa: CASSPGLAYNEQFF

d_call: -
clone_size: -
j_call: TRBJ2-7
v_call: TRBV6-5
cdr3_nt: TGTGCCAGCAGATCGGGGGTTCTCTACGAGCAGTACTTC
cdr3_aa: CASRSGVLYEQYF

d_call: TRBD2
clone_size: few
j_call: TRBJ2-5
v_call: TRBV9
cdr3_nt: TGTGCCAGCAGCGCCTTAGCGGGGGGCTTTTTGGGCTGGCGGACCCAGTACTTC
cdr3_aa: CASSALAGGFLGWRTQYF

d_call: -
clone_size: -
j_call: TRBJ2-7
v_call: TRBV4-1
cdr3_nt: TGCGCCAGCAGCCAAGGGCAGGGTGGGCCCTACGAGCAGTACTTC
cdr3_aa: CASSQGQGGPYEQYF

d_call: -
clone_size: -
j_call: TRBJ2-5
v_call: TRBV2
cdr3_nt: TGTGCCAGCTACCGACAAGACCAAGAGACCCAGTACTTC
cdr3_aa: CASYRQDQETQYF

d_call: TRBD1
clone_size: -
j_call: TRBJ2-7
v_call: TRBV28
cdr3_nt: TGTGCCAGCTGGAGGACCACAGGGGATAAGACCTACGAGCAGTACTTC
cdr3_aa: CASWRTTGDKTYEQYF

d_call: TRBD2
clone_size: -
j_call: TRBJ2-3
v_call: TRBV9
cdr3_nt: TGTGCCAGCAGCGTAGCTACGGGACTAGCGGGGGACCACGGAGATACGCAGTATTTT
cdr3_aa: CASSVATGLAGDHGDTQYF

d_call: -
clone_size: -
j_call: TRBJ1-4
v_call: TRBV5-1
cdr3_nt: TGCGCCAGCAGCTTGGAATCCTTCCCTCCTTTTGAAAAACTGTTTTTT
cdr3_aa: CASSLESFPPFEKLFF

d_call: -
clone_size: -
j_call: TRBJ1-1
v_call: TRBV11-3
cdr3_nt: TGTGCCAGCAGCATACCAGGGTTCACTGAAGCTTTCTTT
cdr3_aa: CASSIPGFTEAFF

d_call: TRBD1
clone_size: -
j_call: TRBJ2-7
v_call: TRBV28
cdr3_nt: TGTGCCAGCAGTTTGGACCGGGACAGGGGCTACGAGCAGTACTTC
cdr3_aa: CASSLDRDRGYEQYF

d_call: -
clone_size: -
j_call: TRBJ2-7
v_call: TRBV19
cdr3_nt: TGTGCCAGTACGCACGGCTACGAGCAGTACTTC
cdr3_aa: CASTHGYEQYF

d_call: TRBD2
clone_size: few
j_call: TRBJ2-7
v_call: TRBV28
cdr3_nt: TGTGCCAGCACCCTATCGGGGGGGGGTGCCTCCCTCTACGAGCAGTACTTC
cdr3_aa: CASTLSGGGASLYEQYF

d_call: -
clone_size: -
j_call: TRBJ1-2
v_call: TRBV12-5
cdr3_nt: TGTGCTAGTGGTTTGGTACGAGGGACACGTAACTATGGCTACACCTTC
cdr3_aa: CASGLVRGTRNYGYTF

d_call: -
clone_size: once
j_call: TRBJ2-1
v_call: TRBV7-2
cdr3_nt: TGTGCCAGCAGTCCACAGGGTAGGGGATCCTACAATGAGCAGTTCTTC
cdr3_aa: CASSPQGRGSYNEQFF

d_call: TRBD2
clone_size: -
j_call: TRBJ2-3
v_call: TRBV5-1
cdr3_nt: TGCGCCAGCAGCTTCGGACTAGCGGGGGCCACAGATACGCAGTATTTT
cdr3_aa: CASSFGLAGATDTQYF

d_call: TRBD1
clone_size: -
j_call: TRBJ1-2
v_call: TRBV10-1
cdr3_nt: TGCGCCAGCAGTGCGGGACAGGGCCGGGGCTACACCTTC
cdr3_aa: CASSAGQGRGYTF

d_call: TRBD1
clone_size: -
j_call: TRBJ1-4
v_call: TRBV5-1
cdr3_nt: TGCGCCAGCAGCTTGGTTGGGGACAGGGATGAAAAACTGTTTTTT
cdr3_aa: CASSLVGDRDEKLFF

d_call: TRBD2
clone_size: -
j_call: TRBJ2-5
v_call: TRBV4-1
cdr3_nt: TGCGCCAGCAGCCAAAGTGGACTAGGGAGGGGGACCCAGTACTTC
cdr3_aa: CASSQSGLGRGTQYF

d_call: -
clone_size: few
j_call: TRBJ2-7
v_call: TRBV28
cdr3_nt: TGTGCCAGCAGTTTAGGGGGCCCTAGCTCCTACGAGCAGTACTTC
cdr3_aa: CASSLGGPSSYEQYF

d_call: -
clone_size: -
j_call: TRBJ2-1
v_call: TRBV7-9
cdr3_nt: TGTGCCAGCAGCTTAGAATGGAGCTCCTACAATGAGCAGTTCTTC
cdr3_aa: CASSLEWSSYNEQFF

d_call: -
clone_size: -
j_call: TRBJ2-5
v_call: TRBV4-3
cdr3_nt: TGCGCCAGCAGCCAAGATCTGACGGGGGAGACCCAGTACTTC
cdr3_aa: CASSQDLTGETQYF

d_call: -
clone_size: -
j_call: TRBJ1-6
v_call: TRBV5-6
cdr3_nt: TGTGCCAGCAGACGGGACATTAATTCACCCCTCCACTTT
cdr3_aa: CASRRDINSPLHF

d_call: -
clone_size: -
j_call: TRBJ2-7
v_call: TRBV6-5
cdr3_nt: TGTGCCAGCAGTCGGGGTCGGGCCACCTACGAGCAGTACTTC
cdr3_aa: CASSRGRATYEQYF

d_call: TRBD1
clone_size: -
j_call: TRBJ2-1
v_call: TRBV7-8
cdr3_nt: TGTGCCAGCAGCTACCGGGACAGGGGGTGGGCTGAGCAGTTCTTC
cdr3_aa: CASSYRDRGWAEQFF

d_call: -
clone_size: -
j_call: TRBJ1-2
v_call: TRBV9
cdr3_nt: TGTGCCAGCAGCGAGATAGGGGGGGACTACACCTTC
cdr3_aa: CASSEIGGDYTF

d_call: TRBD1
clone_size: -
j_call: TRBJ2-7
v_call: TRBV6-5
cdr3_nt: TGTGCCAGCAGTTTCCCGGGACAGGGCTCCTACGAGCAGTACTTC
cdr3_aa: CASSFPGQGSYEQYF

d_call: -
clone_size: -
j_call: TRBJ2-3
v_call: TRBV5-1
cdr3_nt: TGCGCCAGCAGGGTAGCGGCTAGCACAGATACGCAGTATTTT
cdr3_aa: CASRVAASTDTQYF

d_call: -
clone_size: -
j_call: TRBJ1-1
v_call: TRBV7-3
cdr3_nt: TGTGCCAGCAGCTCCCCGGCGGACACTGAAGCTTTCTTT
cdr3_aa: CASSSPADTEAFF

d_call: TRBD2
clone_size: -
j_call: TRBJ2-3
v_call: TRBV11-2
cdr3_nt: TGTGCCAGCAGCTTGTTCCGGGGGGGACCCTACCGCCCCGCAGATACGCAGTATTTT
cdr3_aa: CASSLFRGGPYRPADTQYF

d_call: TRBD1
clone_size: -
j_call: TRBJ2-7
v_call: TRBV6-5
cdr3_nt: TGTGCCAGCAGTTTCGGACAGGCCCTCTCGAGCGAGCAGTACTTC
cdr3_aa: CASSFGQALSSEQYF

d_call: TRBD1
clone_size: -
j_call: TRBJ1-4
v_call: TRBV15
cdr3_nt: TGTGCCACCACGGGACAGGGTGATGAAAAACTGTTTTTT
cdr3_aa: CATTGQGDEKLFF